This T cell receptor (beta chain) was captured in a study of CD8+CD57+ T cells in acquired aplastic anemia. Study details: DNA from sorted CD4+ and CD8+ cells averaged roughly 3.4 ug.

Patients who underwent sequencing had shown CD8+CD57+ cell expansion by flow cytometry. Every patient had severe acquired aplastic anemia. CDR3 and TCR beta VDJ profiling relied on genomic DNA as the template. TCRdb ran MiXCR on the reads and lists one entry per CDR3 protein. In the table there are about 160,000 distinct CDR3 sequences, about 45% of which are singletons. CDR1 and CDR2 from the germline V gene are MNHNS and SASEGT. The CDR3 spans 15 residues. V lost 6 bases to trimming and J lost 1 base, with 16 bases between them. This clonotype was counted many times. The chain carries TRBV6-1 and TRBJ2-7; possibly TRBD1 for D (6 bases). The sample taken for sequencing was sorted CD4+, CD8+, or CD8+CD57+ T cells (not recorded which) from PBMCs. This clonotype originated in a human donor with aplastic anemia. The CDR3 sequence: CASRDQGIVSYEQYF. Here the CDR3 DNA reads TGTGCCAGCAGGGACCAGGGGATAGTTTCCTACGAGCAGTACTTC.